This TCR beta chain stems from a study of Ad26.COV2.S vaccination and SARS-CoV-2 variants. Study summary: Ad26.COV2.S was injected intramuscularly once or twice, 56 days apart. Study-level results: Vaccine recipients had higher spike-specific TCR breadth than placebo recipients. Vaccine and placebo recipients had similar non-spike TCR breadth.

Treatment meaning: around 19 received Ad26.COV2.S at low or high dose, single or two shots; 5 received placebo; per-sample allocation not given. Sampling happened 63 days after the first vaccine or placebo injection. What was given as vaccine was an Ad26 vector encoding Wuhan-strain SARS-CoV-2 spike. TCRdb keeps only in-frame clones here, not all; method: immunoSEQ multiplex PCR. The table has fewer than 400,000 clones, over 80% seen once. On this clone itself: What it binds is not known.

This specimen was peripheral blood, taken in a trial of Ad26.COV2.S vaccine versus placebo. The sequence was obtained from a person between 18 and 65 years old who received the Ad26.COV2.S COVID-19 vaccine or a placebo.

The CDR3 DNA follows: TGTGCCAGCAGTTGGCGTCGGATCACTAATGAAAAACTGTTTTTT. It specifies CASSWRRITNEKLFF. J is TRBJ1-4 and V is TRBV28; D not resolved. The V and J ends lost 4 bases and 2 bases respectively, with 11 bases between them. This CDR3 spans 15 amino acids. The germline V gene encodes CDR1 MDHEN and CDR2 SYDVKM.